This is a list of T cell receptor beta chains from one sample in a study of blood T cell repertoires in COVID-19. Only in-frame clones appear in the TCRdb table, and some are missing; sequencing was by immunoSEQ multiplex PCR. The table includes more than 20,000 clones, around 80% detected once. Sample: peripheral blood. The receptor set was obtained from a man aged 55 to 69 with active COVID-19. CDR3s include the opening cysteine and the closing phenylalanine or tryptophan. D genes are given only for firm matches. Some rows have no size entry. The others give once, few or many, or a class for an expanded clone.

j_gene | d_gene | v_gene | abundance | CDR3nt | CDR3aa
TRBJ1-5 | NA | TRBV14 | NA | TGTGCCAGCAGCCAAGGGGGAGGCAATCAGCCCCAGCATTTT | CASSQGGGNQPQHF
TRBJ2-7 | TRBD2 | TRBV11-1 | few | TGTGCCAGCAGCTTCGGGGGGGACGAGCAGTACTTC | CASSFGGDEQYF
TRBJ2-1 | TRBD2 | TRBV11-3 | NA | TGTGCCAGCAGCTTCGGAGCGGGACGGACCTACAATGAGCAGTTCTTC | CASSFGAGRTYNEQFF
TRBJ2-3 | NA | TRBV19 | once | TGTGCCAGTAGTAGCGGCGCGGGCACAGATACGCAGTATTTT | CASSSGAGTDTQYF
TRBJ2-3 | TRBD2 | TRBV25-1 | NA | TGTGCCAGCAGTGAACTAGCGGGAGCCACAGATACGCAGTATTTT | CASSELAGATDTQYF
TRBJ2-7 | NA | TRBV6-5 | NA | TGTGCCAGCAGAGGGACAAAGAAGCACGAGCAGTACTTC | CASRGTKKHEQYF
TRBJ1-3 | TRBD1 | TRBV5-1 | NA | TGCGCCAGCAGCTCCGCTCAGGGGGCCAGCTTTTCCTTGAGGGGAAACACCATATATTTT | CASSSAQGASFSLRGNTIYF
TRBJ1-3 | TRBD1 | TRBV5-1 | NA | TGCGCCAGCAGCCAACAGGGGGCTGGAAACACCATATATTTT | CASSQQGAGNTIYF
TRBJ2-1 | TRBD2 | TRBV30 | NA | TGTGCCTGGAGTGTACAGGGACTAGCGGGAGGTCACTACAATGAGCAGTTCTTC | CAWSVQGLAGGHYNEQFF
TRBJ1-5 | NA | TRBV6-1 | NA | TGTGCCAGCAGTGACCATCCGGGACACCTGGCCTATCAGCCCCAGCATTTT | CASSDHPGHLAYQPQHF
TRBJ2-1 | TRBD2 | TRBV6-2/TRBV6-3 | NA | TGTGCCAGCAGTTCATCCAGGACTAGCGGGAACGAGCAGTTCTTC | CASSSSRTSGNEQFF
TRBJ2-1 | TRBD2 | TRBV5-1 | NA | TGCGCCAGCAGCTCAAAGATACTAGCGGGAAATGAGCAGTTCTTC | CASSSKILAGNEQFF
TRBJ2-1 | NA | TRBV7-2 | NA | TGTGCCAGCAGCCCGACGGGGTCCGCCCATGAGCAGTTCTTC | CASSPTGSAHEQFF
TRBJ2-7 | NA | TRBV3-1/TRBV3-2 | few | TGTGCCAGCAGCCCGGAGGGAGGCAGATTCTACGAGCAGTACTTC | CASSPEGGRFYEQYF
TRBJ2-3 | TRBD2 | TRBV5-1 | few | TGCGCCAGCAGCTCTAAGCGGGAGCTTACAGATACGCAGTATTTT | CASSSKRELTDTQYF
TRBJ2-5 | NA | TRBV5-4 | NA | TGTGCCAGCAGTCCGCGTGGTTACGAGACCCAGTACTTC | CASSPRGYETQYF
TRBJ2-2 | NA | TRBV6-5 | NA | TGTGCCAGCAGTTACGAGGGTTTTGGCACCGGGGAGCTGTTTTTT | CASSYEGFGTGELFF
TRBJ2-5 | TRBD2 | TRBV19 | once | TGTGCCACCAAAAAGTCCATAGCGGGAGTATCGGAGACCCAGTACTTC | CATKKSIAGVSETQYF
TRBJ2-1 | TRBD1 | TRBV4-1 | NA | TGCGCCAGCAGCCAAGTCGACAGGGGTTCCTACAATGAGCAGTTCTTC | CASSQVDRGSYNEQFF
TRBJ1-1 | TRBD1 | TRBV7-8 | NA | TGTGCCAGCAGCTTCCTGGACAGGGGAGGTTCTGAAGCTTTCTTT | CASSFLDRGGSEAFF
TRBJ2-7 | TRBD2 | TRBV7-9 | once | TGTGCCAGCGGGCTAGCGGGAGCCGTCGAGCAGTACTTC | CASGLAGAVEQYF
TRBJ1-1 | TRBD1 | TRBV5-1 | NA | TGCGCCAGCAGCTTGTTTCCGGGGACAGTGAACACTGAAGCTTTCTTT | CASSLFPGTVNTEAFF
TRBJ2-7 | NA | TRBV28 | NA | TGTGCCAGCAGGGCGGTCTCCTACGAGCAGTACTTC | CASRAVSYEQYF
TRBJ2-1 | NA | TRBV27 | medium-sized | TGTGCCAGCAGTTACCGCAGGGGTAGAGAATACAATGAGCAGTTCTTC | CASSYRRGREYNEQFF
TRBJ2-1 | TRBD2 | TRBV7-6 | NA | TGTGCCAGCAGCTTAGGACTAGCGGGAAGCAATGAGCAGTTCTTC | CASSLGLAGSNEQFF
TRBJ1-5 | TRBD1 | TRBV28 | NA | TGTGCCAGCAGTCCCCAGGGGGAGAGCAATCAGCCCCAGCATTTT | CASSPQGESNQPQHF
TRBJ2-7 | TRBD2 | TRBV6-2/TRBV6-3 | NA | TGTGCCAGCAGTTACAATTGGGCTAGCGGCTACGAGCAGTACTTC | CASSYNWASGYEQYF
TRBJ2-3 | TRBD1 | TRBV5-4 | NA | TGTGCCAGCATTGGGCAGGGGGCAGATACGCAGTATTTT | CASIGQGADTQYF
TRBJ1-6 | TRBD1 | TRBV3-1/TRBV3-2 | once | TGTGCCAGCAGCCAAGATGGGACAGCTAGCTCCTATAATTCACCCCTCCACTTT | CASSQDGTASSYNSPLHF
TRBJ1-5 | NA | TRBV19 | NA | TGTGCCAGTAGTATGGGTCAACCCGGGGATCAGCCCCAGCATTTT | CASSMGQPGDQPQHF
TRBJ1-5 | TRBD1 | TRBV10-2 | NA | TGCGCCAGCAGTGCGCTGACAGGGGTAGGGAATCAGCCCCAGCATTTT | CASSALTGVGNQPQHF
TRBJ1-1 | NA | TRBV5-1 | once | TGCGCCAGCAGCTTGGATTTAGGGGGGAACACTGAAGCTTTCTTT | CASSLDLGGNTEAFF
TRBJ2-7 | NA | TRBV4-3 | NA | TGCGCCAGCAGCCAAGGCGTCGGGAGGTCCCGGGACACCCACTACGAGCAGTACTTC | CASSQGVGRSRDTHYEQYF
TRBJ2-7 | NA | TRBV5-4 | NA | TGTGCCAGCAGCTTGGACATCTACGAGCAGTACTTC | CASSLDIYEQYF
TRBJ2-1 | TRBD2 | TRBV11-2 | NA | TGTGCCAGCAGCTTAAGGGGACTAGCGGTAACTGAGCAGTTCTTC | CASSLRGLAVTEQFF
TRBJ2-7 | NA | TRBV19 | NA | TGTGCCAGTACCCCCGGGACACCCGCCGGGGAGCAGTACTTC | CASTPGTPAGEQYF
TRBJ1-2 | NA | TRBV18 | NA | TGTGCCAGCTCACCGGGAGACTATGGCTACACCTTC | CASSPGDYGYTF
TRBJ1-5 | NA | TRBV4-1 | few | TGCGCCAGCAGCCAAGAATCAAGGAGCCCCAATCAGCCCCAGCATTTT | CASSQESRSPNQPQHF
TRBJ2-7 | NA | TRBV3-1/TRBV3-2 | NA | TGTGCCAGCAGCCGTGGGGGGGGCTTCGAGCAGTACTTC | CASSRGGGFEQYF
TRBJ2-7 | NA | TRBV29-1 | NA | TGCAGCGTTGCTGAAGACAACTCCTACGAGCAGTACTTC | CSVAEDNSYEQYF
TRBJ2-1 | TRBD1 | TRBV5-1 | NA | TGCGCCAGCAGCTTAACGGGACAGGGGAACAATGAGCAGTTCTTC | CASSLTGQGNNEQFF
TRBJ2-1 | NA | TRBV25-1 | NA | TGTGCCAGCACAGGACAGAGCTCCTACAATGAGCAGTTCTTC | CASTGQSSYNEQFF